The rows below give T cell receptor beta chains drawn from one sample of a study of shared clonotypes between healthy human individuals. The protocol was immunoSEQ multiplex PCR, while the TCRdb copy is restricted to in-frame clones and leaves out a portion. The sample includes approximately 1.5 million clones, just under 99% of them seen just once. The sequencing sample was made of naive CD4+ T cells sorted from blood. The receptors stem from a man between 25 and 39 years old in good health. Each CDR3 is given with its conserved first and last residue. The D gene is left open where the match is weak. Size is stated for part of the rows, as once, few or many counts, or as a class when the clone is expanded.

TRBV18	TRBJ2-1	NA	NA	TGTGCCAGCTCACCTTTTGGGAACAGGGTCGGTAATGAGCAGTTCTTC	CASSPFGNRVGNEQFF
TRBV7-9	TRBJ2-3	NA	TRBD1	TGTGCCAGCAGCCCATTCCCCGGGACAGGGGGTAGGGCAGATACGCAGTATTTT	CASSPFPGTGGRADTQYF
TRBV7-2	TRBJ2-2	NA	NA	TGTGCCAGCAGCTTGGGAACTAGTTTCACCGGGGAGCTGTTTTTT	CASSLGTSFTGELFF
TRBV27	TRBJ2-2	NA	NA	TGTGCCAGCAGTTCCCCAAGCGGAGCGAACACCGGGGAGCTGTTTTTT	CASSSPSGANTGELFF
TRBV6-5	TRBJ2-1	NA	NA	TGTGCCAGCACTTCCCAGGGGCAATACAATGAGCAGTTCTTC	CASTSQGQYNEQFF
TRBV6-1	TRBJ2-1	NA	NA	TGTGCCAGCAGTGAAGCGCAGGTCCCTACCTACAATGAGCAGTTCTTC	CASSEAQVPTYNEQFF
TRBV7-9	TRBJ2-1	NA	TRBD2	TGTGCCAGCAGCTCGGCCGGGACTAGCGTGAATGAGCAGTTCTTC	CASSSAGTSVNEQFF
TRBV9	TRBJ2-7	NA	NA	TGTGCCAGCAGCGTAGGGGCAGGGAGCTACGAGCAGTACTTC	CASSVGAGSYEQYF
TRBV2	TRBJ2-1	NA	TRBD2	TGTGCCAGCAGATCTTTAGCGGGGAGCTCCTACAATGAGCAGTTCTTC	CASRSLAGSSYNEQFF
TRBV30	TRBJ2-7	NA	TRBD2	TGTGCCTGGAAGGGGCGGGAGTGGGAGCAGTACTTC	CAWKGREWEQYF
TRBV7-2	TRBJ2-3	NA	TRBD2	TGTGCCAGCAGCGCCCTCGGGAGGGCCGGAGAAGATACGCAGTATTTT	CASSALGRAGEDTQYF
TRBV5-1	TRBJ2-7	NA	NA	TGCGCCAGCAGCTTCGCTAGCGACGTGACCTACGAGCAGTACTTC	CASSFASDVTYEQYF
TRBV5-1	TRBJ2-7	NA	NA	TGCGCCAGCAGCTTGGACCCCCACACCGACGAGCAGTACTTC	CASSLDPHTDEQYF
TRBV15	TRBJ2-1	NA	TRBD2	TGTGCCACCAGCCCCCCTAGCGGGTTTACCTACAATGAGCAGTTCTTC	CATSPPSGFTYNEQFF
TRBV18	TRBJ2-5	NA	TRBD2	TGTGCCAGCTCACCGCGTTCTAGCGGGAGGTTGGAGACCCAGTACTTC	CASSPRSSGRLETQYF
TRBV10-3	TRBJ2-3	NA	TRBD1	TGTGCCATCAGTGACCCCCCGGGACAGGGTATATTGCAACGCACAGATACGCAGTATTTT	CAISDPPGQGILQRTDTQYF
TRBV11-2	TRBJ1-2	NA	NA	TGTGCCAGCAGCTCTCTGTTCGGGGACTCTTCCTATGGCTACACCTTC	CASSSLFGDSSYGYTF
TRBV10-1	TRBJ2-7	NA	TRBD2	TGCGCCAGCAGTGAGTCGTTAAGGACTAGCCAGCACGAGCAGTACTTC	CASSESLRTSQHEQYF
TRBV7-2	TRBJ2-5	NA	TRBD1	TGTGCCAGCAGCTTAGCTCGGGACAGGAGGCAAGAGACCCAGTACTTC	CASSLARDRRQETQYF
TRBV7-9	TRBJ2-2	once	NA	TGTGCCAGCAGCTTTGATTCCCTCTTTGCCGGGGAGCTGTTTTTT	CASSFDSLFAGELFF
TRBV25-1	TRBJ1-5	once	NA	TGTGCCAGCAGTAGGGGTACCAATCAGCCCCAGCATTTT	CASSRGTNQPQHF
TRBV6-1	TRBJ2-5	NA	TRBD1	TGTGCCAGCAGTCCACGGACAGGGGATGAGACCCAGTACTTC	CASSPRTGDETQYF
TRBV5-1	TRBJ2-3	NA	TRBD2	TGCGCCAGCAGCCCGGGACTAGCGGGGAGCACAGATACGCAGTATTTT	CASSPGLAGSTDTQYF
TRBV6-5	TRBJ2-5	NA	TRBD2	TGTGCCAGCAGGATAGCGGGAGTAGGAAGAGAGACCCAGTACTTC	CASRIAGVGRETQYF
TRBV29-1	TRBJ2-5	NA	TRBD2	TGCAGCGCGGGGACTAGCGGGAGGACCCCGACCCAAGAGACCCAGTACTTC	CSAGTSGRTPTQETQYF
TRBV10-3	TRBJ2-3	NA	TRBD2	TGTGCCATCAAGGAGGGACTAGCGGGAGACACAGATACGCAGTATTTT	CAIKEGLAGDTDTQYF
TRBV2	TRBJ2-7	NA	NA	TGTGCCAGCAGTGATGAGGCATACTACGAGCAGTACTTC	CASSDEAYYEQYF
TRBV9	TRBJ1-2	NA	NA	TGTGCCAGCAGCGAGCGGGGGGAGGGCTATGGCTACACCTTC	CASSERGEGYGYTF
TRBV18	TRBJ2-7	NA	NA	TGTGCCAGCTCACCCAGGGTGAACGAGCAGTACTTC	CASSPRVNEQYF
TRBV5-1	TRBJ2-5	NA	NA	TGCGCCAGCAGCTTGGGTATTGATCCGGCTAGGATAGAGACCCAGTACTTC	CASSLGIDPARIETQYF
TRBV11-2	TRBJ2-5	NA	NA	TGTGCCAGCAGCTTAGGGCGAGCGTACCAAGAGACCCAGTACTTC	CASSLGRAYQETQYF
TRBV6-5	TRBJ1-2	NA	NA	TGTGCCAGCAGTTACGCCCTGGGGCGTGGCTACACCTTC	CASSYALGRGYTF
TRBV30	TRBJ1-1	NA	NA	TGTGCCTGGAGTGTATTCCCACAGGGTTCTTTCATGAACACTGAAGCTTTCTTT	CAWSVFPQGSFMNTEAFF
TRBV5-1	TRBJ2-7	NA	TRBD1	TGCGCCAGCAGCTTGGCGGGGACAGGGTTGGGGGCCCACGAGCAGTACTTC	CASSLAGTGLGAHEQYF
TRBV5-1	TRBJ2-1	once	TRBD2	TGCGCCAGCAGCAATAGCGGGAGTGAATACAATGAGCAGTTCTTC	CASSNSGSEYNEQFF
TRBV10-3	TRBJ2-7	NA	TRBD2	TGTGCCACTGTAGAGCGGGAGATCGGCCACGAGCAGTACTTC	CATVEREIGHEQYF
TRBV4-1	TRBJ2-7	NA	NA	TGCGCCAGCAGCCAAGGACTAGTTAGCGAGCAGTACTTC	CASSQGLVSEQYF
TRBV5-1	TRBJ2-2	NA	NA	TGCGCCAGCAGCTTGGGATTAGCGAACACCGGGGAGCTGTTTTTT	CASSLGLANTGELFF
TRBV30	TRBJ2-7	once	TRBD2	TGTGCCTTCCGGACTAGCGGGAGATCATGGGAGCAGTACTTC	CAFRTSGRSWEQYF
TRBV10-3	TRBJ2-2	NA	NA	TGTGCCATCAGGGAGACGGCGGGGCCCGGGGAGCTGTTTTTT	CAIRETAGPGELFF
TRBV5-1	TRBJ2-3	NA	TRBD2	TGCGCCAGTAATATCCTAGCGGGAGTCACAGATACGCAGTATTTT	CASNILAGVTDTQYF
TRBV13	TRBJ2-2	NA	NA	TGTGCCAGCAGCTTCAACCTTGTTACAACCGGGGAGCTGTTTTTT	CASSFNLVTTGELFF
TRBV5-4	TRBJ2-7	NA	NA	TGTGCCAGCAGCTTGGCGACATCGAGGGAGCAGTACTTC	CASSLATSREQYF
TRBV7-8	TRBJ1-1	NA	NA	TGTGCCAGCAGCTTAAGTTCCAGTGGAATAATGAACACTGAAGCTTTCTTT	CASSLSSSGIMNTEAFF
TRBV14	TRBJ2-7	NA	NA	TGTGCCAGCAGTACCGGCTACGAGCAGTACTTC	CASSTGYEQYF
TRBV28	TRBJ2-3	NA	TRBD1	TGTGCCACGGGGGCAGTGCGGGGACAGGGGATAGATACGCAGTATTTT	CATGAVRGQGIDTQYF
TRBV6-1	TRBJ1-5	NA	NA	TGTGCCAGCAGTGGGGGACAACTACTCAATCAGCCCCAGCATTTT	CASSGGQLLNQPQHF
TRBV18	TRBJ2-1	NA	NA	TGTGCCAGCTCACCACCGGTCTCTGAAGGGAGGTACAATGAGCAGTTCTTC	CASSPPVSEGRYNEQFF
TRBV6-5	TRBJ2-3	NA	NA	TGTGCCAGCAGCCGCCCGCAGGGTACGCAGTATTTT	CASSRPQGTQYF